This TCR beta chain emerged from a study of cytomegalovirus exposure and HLA in healthy donors. Whole-study results and caveats: As a later analysis showed, a missense DCLRE1C variant was linked to trimming of TCR beta V- and J-genes. Serostatus for CMV was the only available immune exposure information. In a later analysis, at a false discovery rate of 0.05, 16,951 TCR beta sequences matched HLA alleles. With further analysis later on, most CMV-associated TCR beta chains appeared HLA-restricted.

A multiplex PCR was run with 60 Vbeta primers and 13 Jbeta primers. Clones were read by immunoSEQ multiplex PCR, and TCRdb kept only the in-frame ones, dropping some. The data show some 100,000 clones, about 80% seen once. Notes on this clone: Its target is not known.

The CDR3 runs to 16 residues. Germline V gene lookup returns CDR1 MNHEY and CDR2 SVGAGI. Trimming took 0 bases from V and 16 from J; bases not matched to a gene: 12. The source of this sequence is a woman aged 40 to 50 in good health and CMV-seropositive. Sequenced material: PBMCs. The chain is built from TRBV6-5 and TRBJ1-6; TRBD1 agrees at 10 bases. The CDR3 region is CASSYSGQGLGFPLHF. For the CDR3, the DNA is TGTGCCAGCAGTTACTCGGGACAGGGGTTGGGTTTCCCGCTCCACTTT.